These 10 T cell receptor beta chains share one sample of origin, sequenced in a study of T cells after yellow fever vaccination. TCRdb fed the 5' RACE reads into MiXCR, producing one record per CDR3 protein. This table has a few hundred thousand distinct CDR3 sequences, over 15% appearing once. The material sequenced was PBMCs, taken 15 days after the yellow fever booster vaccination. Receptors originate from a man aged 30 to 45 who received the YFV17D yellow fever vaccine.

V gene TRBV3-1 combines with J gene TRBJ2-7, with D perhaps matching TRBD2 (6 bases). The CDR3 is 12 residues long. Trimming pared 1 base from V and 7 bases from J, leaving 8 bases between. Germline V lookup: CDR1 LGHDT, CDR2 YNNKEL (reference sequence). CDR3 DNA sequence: TGTGCCAGCAGCCAAGGGGCGGGAGAGCAGTACTTC. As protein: CASSQGAGEQYF.

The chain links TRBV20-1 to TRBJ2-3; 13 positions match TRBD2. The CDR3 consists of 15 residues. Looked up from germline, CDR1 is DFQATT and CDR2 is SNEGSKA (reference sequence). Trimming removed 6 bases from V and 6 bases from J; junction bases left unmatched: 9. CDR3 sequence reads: CSAPTSGRDWDTQYF. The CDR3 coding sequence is TGCAGTGCGCCCACTAGCGGGAGGGATTGGGATACGCAGTATTTT.

The DNA for the CDR3 is TGTGCCAGCATCACCGAGGGTGGGACTAGCTACGAGCAGTACTTC. Protein sequence: CASITEGGTSYEQYF. The chain uses TRBV2 and TRBJ2-7, with 8 nucleotides matching TRBD2. The CDR3 has 15 residues. Germline loops: CDR1 SNHLY, CDR2 FYNNEI. Unmatched junction bases numbered 11, after V lost 7 bases and J lost 3 bases.

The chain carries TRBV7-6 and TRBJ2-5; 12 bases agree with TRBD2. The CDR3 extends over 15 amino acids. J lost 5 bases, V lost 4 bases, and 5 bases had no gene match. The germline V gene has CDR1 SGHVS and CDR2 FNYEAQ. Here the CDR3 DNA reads TGTGCCAGCAGCTCCGGACTAGCGGGGTGGGAGACCCAGTACTTC. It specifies CASSSGLAGWETQYF.

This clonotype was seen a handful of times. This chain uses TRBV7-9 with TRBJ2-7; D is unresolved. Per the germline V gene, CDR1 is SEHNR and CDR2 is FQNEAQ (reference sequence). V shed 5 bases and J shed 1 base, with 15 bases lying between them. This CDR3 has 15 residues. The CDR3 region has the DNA TGTGCCAGCAGCCCGTCACTGGGGTTATCCTACGAGCAGTACTTC. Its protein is CASSPSLGLSYEQYF.

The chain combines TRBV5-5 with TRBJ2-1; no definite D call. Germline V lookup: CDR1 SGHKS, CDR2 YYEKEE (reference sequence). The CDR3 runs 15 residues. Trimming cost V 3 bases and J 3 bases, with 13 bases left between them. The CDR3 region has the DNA TGTGCCAGCAGCTACTTCGGTCAAAACTACAATGAGCAGTTCTTC. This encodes CASSYFGQNYNEQFF.

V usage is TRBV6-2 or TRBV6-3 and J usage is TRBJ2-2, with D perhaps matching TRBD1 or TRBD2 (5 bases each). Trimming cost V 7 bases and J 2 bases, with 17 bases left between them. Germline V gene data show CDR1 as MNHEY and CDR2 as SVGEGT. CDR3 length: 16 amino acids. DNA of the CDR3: TGTGCCAGCACCAAAGCCGGGGACCTAAACACCGGGGAGCTGTTTTTT. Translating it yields CASTKAGDLNTGELFF.

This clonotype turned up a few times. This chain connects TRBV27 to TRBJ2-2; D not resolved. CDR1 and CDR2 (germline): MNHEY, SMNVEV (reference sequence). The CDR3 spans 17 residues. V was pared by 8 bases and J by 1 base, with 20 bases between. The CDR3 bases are TGTGCCAGCCGATACCTCCTAACTGGGGAGAACACCGGGGAGCTGTTTTTT. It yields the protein CASRYLLTGENTGELFF.

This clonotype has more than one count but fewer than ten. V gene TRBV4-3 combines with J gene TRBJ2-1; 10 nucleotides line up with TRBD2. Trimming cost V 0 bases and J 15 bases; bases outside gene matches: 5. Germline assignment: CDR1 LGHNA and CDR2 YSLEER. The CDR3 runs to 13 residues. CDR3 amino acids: CASSQERTSGRFF. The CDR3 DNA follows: TGCGCCAGCAGCCAAGAACGGACTAGCGGCCGGTTCTTC.

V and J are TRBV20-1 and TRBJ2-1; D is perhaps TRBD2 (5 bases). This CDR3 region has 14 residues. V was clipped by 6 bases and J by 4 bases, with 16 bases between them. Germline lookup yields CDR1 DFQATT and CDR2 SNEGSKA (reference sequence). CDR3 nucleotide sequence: TGCAGTGCCCCCCAGGCTCGGGGATACAATGAGCAGTTCTTC. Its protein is CSAPQARGYNEQFF.